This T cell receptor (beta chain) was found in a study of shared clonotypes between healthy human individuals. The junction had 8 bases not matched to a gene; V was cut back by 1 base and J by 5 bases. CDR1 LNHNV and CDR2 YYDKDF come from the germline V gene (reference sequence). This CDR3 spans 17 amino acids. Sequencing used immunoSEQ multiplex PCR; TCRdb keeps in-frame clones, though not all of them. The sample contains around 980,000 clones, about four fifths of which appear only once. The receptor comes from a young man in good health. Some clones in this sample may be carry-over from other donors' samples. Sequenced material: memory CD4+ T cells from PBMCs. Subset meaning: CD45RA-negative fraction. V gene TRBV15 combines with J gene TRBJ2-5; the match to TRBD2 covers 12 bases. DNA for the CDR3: TGTGCCACCAGCAGAGGGGAGACTAGCGGGAGTCTTGAGACCCAGTACTTC. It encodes CATSRGETSGSLETQYF.